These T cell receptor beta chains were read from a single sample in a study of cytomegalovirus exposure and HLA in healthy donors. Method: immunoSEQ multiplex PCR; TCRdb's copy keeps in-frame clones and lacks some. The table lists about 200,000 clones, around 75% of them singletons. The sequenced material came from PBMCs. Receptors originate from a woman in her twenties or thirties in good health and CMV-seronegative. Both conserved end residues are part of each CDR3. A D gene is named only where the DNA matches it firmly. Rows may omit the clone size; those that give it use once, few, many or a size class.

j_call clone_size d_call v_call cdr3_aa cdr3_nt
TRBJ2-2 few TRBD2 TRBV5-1 CASSLGGTRPTGELFF TGCGCCAGCAGCTTGGGTGGGACTAGACCCACCGGGGAGCTGTTTTTT
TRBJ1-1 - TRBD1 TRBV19 CASKNQGGTEAFF TGTGCCAGTAAAAATCAGGGGGGCACTGAAGCTTTCTTT
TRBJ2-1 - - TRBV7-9 CASSLKSSSYNEQFF TGTGCCAGCAGCTTAAAATCGAGCTCCTACAATGAGCAGTTCTTC
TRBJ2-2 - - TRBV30 CAWSNGGANTGELFF TGTGCCTGGAGTAATGGAGGCGCGAACACCGGGGAGCTGTTTTTT
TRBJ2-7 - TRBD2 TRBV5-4 CASSPTSGYYEQYF TGTGCCAGCAGCCCGACTAGCGGATACTACGAGCAGTACTTC
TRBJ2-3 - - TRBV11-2 CASSLRRDDDTQYF TGTGCCAGCAGCTTAAGGCGGGATGACGATACGCAGTATTTT
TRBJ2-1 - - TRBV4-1 CASSQDMTGPGEFF TGCGCCAGCAGCCAAGACATGACAGGCCCTGGTGAGTTCTTC
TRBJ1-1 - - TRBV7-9 CASSFEVGTEAFF TGTGCCAGCAGCTTCGAGGTGGGCACTGAAGCTTTCTTT
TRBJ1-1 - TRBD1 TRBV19 CASSTTGDTEAFF TGTGCCAGTAGTACCACAGGGGACACTGAAGCTTTCTTT
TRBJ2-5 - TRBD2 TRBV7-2 CASSLSGLGAGRGETQYF TGTGCCAGCAGCTTATCCGGACTAGGGGCGGGTAGAGGAGAGACCCAGTACTTC
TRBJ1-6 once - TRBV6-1 CASSDKGGDSPLHF TGTGCCAGCAGTGATAAAGGAGGGGATTCACCCCTCCACTTT
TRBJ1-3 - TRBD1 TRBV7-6 CASSPTGAGNTIYF TGTGCCAGCAGCCCGACAGGGGCTGGAAACACCATATATTTT
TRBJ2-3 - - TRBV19 CASSIDSNRGDTQYF TGTGCCAGTAGTATTGACAGTAACAGAGGTGATACGCAGTATTTT
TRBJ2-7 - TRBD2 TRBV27 CASSLAGGPYEQYF TGTGCCAGCAGTTTAGCGGGGGGACCCTACGAGCAGTACTTC
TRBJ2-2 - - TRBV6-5 CASSLTGIGTGELFF TGTGCCAGCAGTCTTACAGGGATAGGGACCGGGGAGCTGTTTTTT